The source of this TCR delta chain is a study of gammadelta T cells in human blood. General study points: Microbial exposure reportedly appeared to drive polyclonal expansion of innate gamma-delta T cells right after birth.

TCRdb reanalyzed the RT-PCR reads using CATT. The sample consists of more than 900 delta-chain clones, approximately 8% of them appearing once. Germline V gene sequence: CDR1 TSWWSYY, CDR2 QGS. Trimming took 0 bases from V and 2 from J; bases not matched to a gene: 25. The CDR3 covers 23 residues. By sample share, this clone is medium-sized (0.01 to 0.1%). Its antigen is not known. Input material: non-Vgamma9Vdelta2 gamma-delta T cells from adult blood. The J gene is TRDJ1, the V gene TRDV1, with 9 bases that match TRDD3. The TCR was taken from a human donor. The CDR3 nucleotides read TGTGCTCTTGGGGAACTAGCTGTTCGGACTATCCTAGGGACTGGGGGACGGACCGATAAACTCATCTTT. Its protein product is CALGELAVRTILGTGGRTDKLIF.